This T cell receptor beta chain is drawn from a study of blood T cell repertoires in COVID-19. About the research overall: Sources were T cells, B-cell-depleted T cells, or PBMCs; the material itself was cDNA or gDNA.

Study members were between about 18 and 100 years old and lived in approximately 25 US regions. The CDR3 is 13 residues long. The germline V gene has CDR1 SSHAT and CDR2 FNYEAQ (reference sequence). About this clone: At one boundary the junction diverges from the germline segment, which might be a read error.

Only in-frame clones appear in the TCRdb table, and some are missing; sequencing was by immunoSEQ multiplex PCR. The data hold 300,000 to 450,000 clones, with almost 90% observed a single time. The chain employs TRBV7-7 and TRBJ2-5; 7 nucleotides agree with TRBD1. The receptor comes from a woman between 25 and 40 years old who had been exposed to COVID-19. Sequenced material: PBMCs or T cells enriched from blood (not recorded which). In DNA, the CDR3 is TGTGCTAGCAGCCCTACAGGGGTAGAGACCCAGTACTTC. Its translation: CASSPTGVETQYF. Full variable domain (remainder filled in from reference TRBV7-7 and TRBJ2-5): GAGVSQSPRYKVTKRGQDVTLRCDPISSHATLYWYQQALGQGPEFLTYFNYEAQPDKSGLPSDRFSAERPEGSISTLTIQRTEQRDSAMYRCASSPTGVETQYFGPGTRLLVL.